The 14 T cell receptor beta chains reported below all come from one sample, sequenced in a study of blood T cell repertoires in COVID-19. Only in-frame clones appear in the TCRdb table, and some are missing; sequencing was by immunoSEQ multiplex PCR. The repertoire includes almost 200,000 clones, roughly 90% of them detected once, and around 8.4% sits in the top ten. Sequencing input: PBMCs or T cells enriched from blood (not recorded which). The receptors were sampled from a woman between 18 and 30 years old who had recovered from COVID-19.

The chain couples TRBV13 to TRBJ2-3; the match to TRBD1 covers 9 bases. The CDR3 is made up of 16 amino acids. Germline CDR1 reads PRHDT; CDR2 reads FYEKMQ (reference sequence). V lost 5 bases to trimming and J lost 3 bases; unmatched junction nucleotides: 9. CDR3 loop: CASSIRDRVVTDTQYF. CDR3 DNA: TGTGCCAGCAGCATCAGGGACAGGGTGGTGACAGATACGCAGTATTTT.

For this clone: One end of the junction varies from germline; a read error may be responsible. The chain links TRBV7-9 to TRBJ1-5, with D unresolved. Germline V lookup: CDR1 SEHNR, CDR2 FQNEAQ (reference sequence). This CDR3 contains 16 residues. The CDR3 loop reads CASSLGSWNSDQPQHF. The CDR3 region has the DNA TGTGCCAGCAGCTTAGGGTCATGGAATAGCGATCAGCCCCAGCATTTT.

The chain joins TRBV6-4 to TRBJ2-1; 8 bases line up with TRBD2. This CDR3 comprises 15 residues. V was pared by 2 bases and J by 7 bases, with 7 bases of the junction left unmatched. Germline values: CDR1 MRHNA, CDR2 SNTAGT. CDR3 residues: CASSDTAGGSNEQFF. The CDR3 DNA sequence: TGTGCCAGCAGTGACACGGCGGGGGGTTCGAATGAGCAGTTCTTC.

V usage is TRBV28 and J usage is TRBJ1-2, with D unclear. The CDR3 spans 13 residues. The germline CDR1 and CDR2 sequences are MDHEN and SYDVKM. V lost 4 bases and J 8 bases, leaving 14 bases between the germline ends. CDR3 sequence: CASSSNERRGYTF. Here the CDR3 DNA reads TGTGCCAGCAGTTCGAACGAGAGGAGAGGCTACACCTTC.

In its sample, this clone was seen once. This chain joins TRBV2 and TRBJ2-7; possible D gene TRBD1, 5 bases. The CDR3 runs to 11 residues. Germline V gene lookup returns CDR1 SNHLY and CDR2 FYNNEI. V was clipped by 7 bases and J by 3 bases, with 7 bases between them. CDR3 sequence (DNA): TGTGCCAGCACCAGGGACTACGAGCAGTACTTC. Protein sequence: CASTRDYEQYF.

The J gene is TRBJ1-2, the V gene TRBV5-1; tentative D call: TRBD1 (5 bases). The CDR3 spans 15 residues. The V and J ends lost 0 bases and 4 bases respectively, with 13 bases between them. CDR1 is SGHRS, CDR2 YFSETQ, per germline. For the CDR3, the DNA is TGCGCCAGCAGCTTGGATGGGACTTCCGGCTATGGCTACACCTTC. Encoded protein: CASSLDGTSGYGYTF.

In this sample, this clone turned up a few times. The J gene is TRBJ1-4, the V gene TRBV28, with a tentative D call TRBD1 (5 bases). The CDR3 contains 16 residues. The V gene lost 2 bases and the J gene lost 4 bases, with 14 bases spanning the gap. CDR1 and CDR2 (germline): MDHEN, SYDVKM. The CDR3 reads CASSLRGLGGNEKLFF. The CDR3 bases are TGTGCCAGCAGTTTAAGAGGTTTGGGGGGTAATGAAAAACTGTTTTTT.

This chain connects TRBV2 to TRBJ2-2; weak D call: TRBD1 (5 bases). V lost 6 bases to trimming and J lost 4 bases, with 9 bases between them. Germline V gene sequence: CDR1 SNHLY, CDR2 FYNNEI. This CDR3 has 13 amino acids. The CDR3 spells CASRGPVTGELFF. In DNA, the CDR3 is TGTGCCAGCAGGGGGCCGGTCACCGGGGAGCTGTTTTTT.

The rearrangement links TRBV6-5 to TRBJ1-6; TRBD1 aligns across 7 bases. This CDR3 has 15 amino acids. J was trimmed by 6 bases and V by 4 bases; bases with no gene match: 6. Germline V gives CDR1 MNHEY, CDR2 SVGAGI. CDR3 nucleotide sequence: TGTGCCAGCAGTTCGACCAGACAGGGTAATTCACCCCTCCACTTT. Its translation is CASSSTRQGNSPLHF.

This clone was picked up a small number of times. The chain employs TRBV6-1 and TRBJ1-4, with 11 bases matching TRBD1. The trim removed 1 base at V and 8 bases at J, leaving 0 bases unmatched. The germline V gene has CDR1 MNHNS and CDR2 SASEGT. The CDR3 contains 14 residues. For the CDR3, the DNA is TGTGCCAGCAGTGAAGGGGACAGGGGGGAAAAACTGTTTTTT. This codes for CASSEGDRGEKLFF.

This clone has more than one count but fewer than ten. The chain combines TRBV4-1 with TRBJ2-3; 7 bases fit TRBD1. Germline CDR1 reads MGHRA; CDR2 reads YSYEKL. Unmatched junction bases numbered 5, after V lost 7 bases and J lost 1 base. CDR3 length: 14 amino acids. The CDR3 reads CASNPGGRTDTQYF. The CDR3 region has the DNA TGCGCCAGCAACCCAGGGGGTCGCACAGATACGCAGTATTTT.

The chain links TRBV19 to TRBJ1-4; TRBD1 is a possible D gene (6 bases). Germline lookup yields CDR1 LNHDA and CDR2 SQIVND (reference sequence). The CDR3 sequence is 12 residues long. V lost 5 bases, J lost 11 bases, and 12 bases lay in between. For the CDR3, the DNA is TGTGCCAGTAGTCTCGAAACAGGGAAACTGTTTTTT. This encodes CASSLETGKLFF.

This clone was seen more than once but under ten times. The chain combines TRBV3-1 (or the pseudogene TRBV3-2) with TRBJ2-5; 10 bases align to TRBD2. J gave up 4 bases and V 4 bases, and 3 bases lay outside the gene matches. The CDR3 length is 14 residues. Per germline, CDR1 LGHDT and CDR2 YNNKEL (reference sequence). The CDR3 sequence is CASSPRTSGETQYF. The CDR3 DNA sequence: TGTGCCAGCAGCCCCAGGACTAGCGGAGAGACCCAGTACTTC.

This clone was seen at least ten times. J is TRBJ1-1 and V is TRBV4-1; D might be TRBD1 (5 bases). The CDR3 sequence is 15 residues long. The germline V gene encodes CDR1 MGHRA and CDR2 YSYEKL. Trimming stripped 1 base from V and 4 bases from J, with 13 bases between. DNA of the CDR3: TGCGCCAGCAGCCAAGTGGGGGGGTTGGGCACTGAAGCTTTCTTT. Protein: CASSQVGGLGTEAFF.